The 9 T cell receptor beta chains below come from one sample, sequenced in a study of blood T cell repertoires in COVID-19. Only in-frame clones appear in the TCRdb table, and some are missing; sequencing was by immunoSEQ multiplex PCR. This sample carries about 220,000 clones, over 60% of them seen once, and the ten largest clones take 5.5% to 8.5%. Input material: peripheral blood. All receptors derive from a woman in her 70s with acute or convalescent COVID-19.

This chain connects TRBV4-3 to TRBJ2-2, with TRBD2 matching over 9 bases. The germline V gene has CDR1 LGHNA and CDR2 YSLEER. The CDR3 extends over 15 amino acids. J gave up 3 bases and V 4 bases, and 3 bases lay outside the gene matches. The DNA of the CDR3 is TGCGCCAGCAGCCTAATAGCGGGGGACACCGGGGAGCTGTTTTTT. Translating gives CASSLIAGDTGELFF.

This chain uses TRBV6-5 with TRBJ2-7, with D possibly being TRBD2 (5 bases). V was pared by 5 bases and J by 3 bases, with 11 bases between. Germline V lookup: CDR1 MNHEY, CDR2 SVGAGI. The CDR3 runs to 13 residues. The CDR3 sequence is CASSRERFYEQYF. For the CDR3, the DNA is TGTGCCAGCAGTAGGGAGCGGTTCTACGAGCAGTACTTC.

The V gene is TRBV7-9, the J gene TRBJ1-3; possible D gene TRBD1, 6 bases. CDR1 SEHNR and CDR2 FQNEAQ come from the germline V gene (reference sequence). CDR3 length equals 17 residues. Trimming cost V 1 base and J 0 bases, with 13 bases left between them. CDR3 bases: TGTGCCAGCAGCTTAGAGGCAGGGGCCAGCTCTGGAAACACCATATATTTT. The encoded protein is CASSLEAGASSGNTIYF.

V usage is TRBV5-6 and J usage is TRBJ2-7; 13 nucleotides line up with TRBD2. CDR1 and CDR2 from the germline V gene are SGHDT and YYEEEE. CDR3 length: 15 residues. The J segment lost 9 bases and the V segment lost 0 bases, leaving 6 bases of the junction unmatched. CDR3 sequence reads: CASSLEGTSGAPQYF. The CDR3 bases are TGTGCCAGCAGCTTGGAAGGGACTAGCGGGGCCCCGCAGTACTTC. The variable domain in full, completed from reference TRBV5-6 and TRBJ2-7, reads DAGVTQSPTHLIKTRGQQVTLRCSPKSGHDTVSWYQQALGQGPQFIFQYYEEEERQRGNFPDRFSGHQFPNYSSELNVNALLLGDSALYLCASSLEGTSGAPQYFGPGTRLTVT.

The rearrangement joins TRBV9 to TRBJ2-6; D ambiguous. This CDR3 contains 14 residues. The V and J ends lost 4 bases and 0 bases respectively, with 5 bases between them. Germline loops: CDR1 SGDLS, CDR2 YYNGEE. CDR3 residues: CASSQDSGANVLTF. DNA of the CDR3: TGTGCCAGCAGCCAGGACTCTGGGGCCAACGTCCTGACTTTC.

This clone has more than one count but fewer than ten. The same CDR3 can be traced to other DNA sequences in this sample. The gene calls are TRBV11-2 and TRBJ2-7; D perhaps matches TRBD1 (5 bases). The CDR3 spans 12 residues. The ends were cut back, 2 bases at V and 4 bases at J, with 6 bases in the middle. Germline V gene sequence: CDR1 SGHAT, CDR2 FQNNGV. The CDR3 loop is CASSLQGYEQYF. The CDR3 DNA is TGTGCCAGCAGCTTACAGGGTTACGAGCAGTACTTC. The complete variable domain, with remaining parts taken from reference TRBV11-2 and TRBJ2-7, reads EAGVAQSPRYKIIEKRQSVAFWCNPISGHATLYWYQQILGQGPKLLIQFQNNGVVDDSQLPKDRFSAERLKGVDSTLKIQPAKLEDSAVYLCASSLQGYEQYFGPGTRLTVT.

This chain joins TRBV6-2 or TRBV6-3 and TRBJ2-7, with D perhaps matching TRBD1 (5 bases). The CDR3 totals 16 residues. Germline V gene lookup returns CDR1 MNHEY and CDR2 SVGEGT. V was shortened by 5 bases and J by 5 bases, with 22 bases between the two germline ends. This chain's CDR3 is CASSNRQTFSIDEQYF. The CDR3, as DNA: TGTGCCAGCAGTAATCGACAGACCTTCTCAATTGACGAGCAGTACTTC.

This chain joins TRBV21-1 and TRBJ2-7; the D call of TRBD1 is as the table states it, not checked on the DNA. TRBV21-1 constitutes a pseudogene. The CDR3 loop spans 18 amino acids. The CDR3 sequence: CASSKDISCDRGTYEQYV. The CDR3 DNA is TGTGCCAGCAGCAAAGATATTAGCTGTGACAGGGGTACCTACGAGCAGTACGTC.

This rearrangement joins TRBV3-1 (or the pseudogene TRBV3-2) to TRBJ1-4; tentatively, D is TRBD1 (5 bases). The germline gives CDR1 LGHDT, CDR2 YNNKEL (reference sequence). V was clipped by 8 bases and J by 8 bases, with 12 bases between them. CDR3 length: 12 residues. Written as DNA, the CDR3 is TGTGCCAGCTCCACAAACAGGGAAAAACTGTTTTTT. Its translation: CASSTNREKLFF.